The 10 T cell receptor beta chains below all came from one sample that was sequenced in a study of identical twins. TCRdb re-called the 5' RACE reads with MiXCR, one entry per CDR3 protein. There are more than 600,000 distinct CDR3 sequences in the sample; 18% occur only once, and around 13% lies in the top ten. The data also belong to a second study, concerning T cells expressing NK-cell markers.

The material sequenced was PBMCs. All receptors derive from a woman aged 18 to 35 in good health.

This clonotype was seen more than once but under ten times. The gene calls are TRBV5-1 and TRBJ2-7; the D gene could be TRBD1 or TRBD2 (5 bases each). V was shortened by 4 bases and J by 2 bases, with 13 bases between the two germline ends. CDR1 SGHRS and CDR2 YFSETQ come from the germline V gene. There are 14 residues in the CDR3. For the CDR3, the DNA is TGCGCCAGCAGCGAGGGGCTGCCTACCTACGAGCAGTACTTC. It yields the protein CASSEGLPTYEQYF.

The chain links TRBV6-1 to TRBJ2-1; 11 nucleotides line up with TRBD2. CDR3 size: 15 residues. V shed 8 bases, J shed 3 bases, and the junction held 6 bases outside the gene matches. Germline loops: CDR1 MNHNS, CDR2 SASEGT. The CDR3 sequence is CASLFSGGVYNEQFF. In DNA, the CDR3 is TGTGCCAGCCTTTTTAGCGGGGGGGTCTACAATGAGCAGTTCTTC.

This clonotype occurred a few times. The chain links TRBV7-2 to TRBJ2-7; 9 nucleotides agree with TRBD1. The CDR3 loop spans 16 amino acids. CDR1 is SGHTA and CDR2 is FQGNSA in the germline V gene. J was trimmed by 3 bases and V by 2 bases; bases with no gene match: 8. This chain's CDR3 is CASSLSPGQGNYEQYF. CDR3 DNA: TGTGCCAGCAGCTTATCCCCGGGACAGGGTAACTACGAGCAGTACTTC.

The J gene is TRBJ1-1, the V gene TRBV5-1; 9 bases align to TRBD1. V was clipped by 3 bases and J by 1 base; unmatched bases: 4. Germline CDR1 and CDR2: SGHRS and YFSETQ. There are 15 residues in the CDR3. CDR3 amino acids: CASSSSGQGNTEAFF. CDR3 nucleotide sequence: TGCGCCAGCAGCTCATCGGGACAGGGGAACACTGAAGCTTTCTTT.

The chain carries TRBV18 and TRBJ2-3; D gene ambiguous. Germline V gene data show CDR1 as KGHSH and CDR2 as LQKENI. There are 13 residues in the CDR3. Between the trimmed V and J ends, which lost 0 bases and 3 bases, there was a span of 4 bases. The CDR3 nucleotides are TGTGCCAGCTCACCACCGAGGACAGATACGCAGTATTTT. This codes for CASSPPRTDTQYF.

This clonotype was counted between two and nine times. The DNA for the CDR3 is TGTGCCAGCAGCCGGACTACGGTTGATGAGCAGTTCTTC. This encodes CASSRTTVDEQFF. The V call is TRBV14, the J call TRBJ2-1, with a possible D match to TRBD2 (6 bases). The germline V gene has CDR1 SGHDN and CDR2 FVKESK. This CDR3 comprises 13 residues. The V end was cut by 4 bases, the J end by 8 bases, with 12 bases between.

This clonotype was detected a few times. J is TRBJ2-1 and V is TRBV20-1; D is tentatively TRBD1 or TRBD2 (5 bases each). The CDR3 is 16 residues long. Germline CDR1 DFQATT, CDR2 SNEGSKA (reference sequence). Trimming removed 2 bases from V and 3 bases from J, with 17 bases in between. CDR3 sequence reads: CSARRGSGSSYNEQFF. As DNA, the CDR3 is TGCAGTGCTAGACGGGGCTCTGGTAGTAGCTACAATGAGCAGTTCTTC.

Ten or more counts support this clonotype. The chain employs TRBV20-1 and TRBJ1-1, with D possibly being TRBD1 (5 bases). The CDR3 is made up of 15 amino acids. V lost 1 base and J lost 0, with 12 bases in between. CDR1 and CDR2 (germline): DFQATT, SNEGSKA (reference sequence). CDR3 region: CSARAVGALNTEAFF. DNA of the CDR3: TGCAGTGCTAGAGCGGTTGGGGCGCTGAACACTGAAGCTTTCTTT.

This clonotype has ten or more counts. The chain couples TRBV6-5 to TRBJ1-5; D is uncertain. The V and J ends lost 6 bases and 4 bases respectively, with 7 bases between them. The V gene's germline CDR1 is MNHEY and CDR2 SVGAGI. This CDR3 has 12 residues. CDR3 sequence: CASRTLNQPQHF. In DNA, the CDR3 is TGTGCCAGCAGGACCCTAAATCAGCCCCAGCATTTT.

This clonotype occurred a few times. The chain links TRBV20-1 to TRBJ2-3; D perhaps matches TRBD2 (5 bases). Germline loops: CDR1 DFQATT, CDR2 SNEGSKA (reference sequence). V lost 5 bases and J lost 2, with 11 bases in between. The CDR3 contains 13 residues. This CDR3 is CSAEDSYTDTQYF. CDR3 nucleotides: TGCAGTGCTGAGGACTCATACACAGATACGCAGTATTTT.